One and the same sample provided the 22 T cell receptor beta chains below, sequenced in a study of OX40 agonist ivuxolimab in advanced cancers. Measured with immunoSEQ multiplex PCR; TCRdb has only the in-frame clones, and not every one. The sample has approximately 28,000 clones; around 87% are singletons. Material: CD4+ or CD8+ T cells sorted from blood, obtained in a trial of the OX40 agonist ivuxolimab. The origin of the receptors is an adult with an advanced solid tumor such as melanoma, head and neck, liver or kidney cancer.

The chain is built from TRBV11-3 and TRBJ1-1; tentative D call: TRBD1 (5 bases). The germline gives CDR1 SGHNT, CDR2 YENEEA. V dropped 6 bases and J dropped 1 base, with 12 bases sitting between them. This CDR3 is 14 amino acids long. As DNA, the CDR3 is TGTGCCAGCAGGGGCCACAGGTCGAACACTGAAGCTTTCTTT. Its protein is CASRGHRSNTEAFF. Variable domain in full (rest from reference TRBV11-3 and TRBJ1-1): EAGVVQSPRYKIIEKKQPVAFWCNPISGHNTLYWYLQNLGQGPELLIRYENEEAVDDSQLPKDRFSAERLKGVDSTLKIQPAELGDSAVYLCASRGHRSNTEAFFGQGTRLTVV.

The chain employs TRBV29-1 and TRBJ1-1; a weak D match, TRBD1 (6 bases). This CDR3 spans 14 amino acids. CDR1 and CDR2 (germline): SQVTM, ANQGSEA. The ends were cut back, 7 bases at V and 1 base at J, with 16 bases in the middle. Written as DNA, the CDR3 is TGCAGCGGGATAAAGGGGGGCGGGAACACTGAAGCTTTCTTT. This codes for CSGIKGGGNTEAFF.

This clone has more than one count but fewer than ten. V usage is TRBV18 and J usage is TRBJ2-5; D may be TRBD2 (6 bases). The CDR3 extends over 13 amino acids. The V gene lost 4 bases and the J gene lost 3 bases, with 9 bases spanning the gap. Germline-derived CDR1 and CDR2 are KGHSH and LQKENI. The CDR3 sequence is CASSRREEETQYF. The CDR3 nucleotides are TGTGCCAGCTCACGCAGGGAGGAAGAGACCCAGTACTTC.

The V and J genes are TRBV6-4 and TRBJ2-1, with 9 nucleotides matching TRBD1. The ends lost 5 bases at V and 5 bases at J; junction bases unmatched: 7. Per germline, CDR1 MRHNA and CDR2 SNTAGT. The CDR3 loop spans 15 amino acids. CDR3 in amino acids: CASSNYRGPHNEQFF. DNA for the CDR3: TGTGCCAGCAGTAACTACAGGGGGCCCCACAATGAGCAGTTCTTC.

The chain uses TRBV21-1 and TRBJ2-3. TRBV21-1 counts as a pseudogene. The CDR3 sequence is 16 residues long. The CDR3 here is CASIPYQGRDTDTQYF. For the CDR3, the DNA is TGTGCCAGCATTCCGTACCAGGGACGAGACACAGATACGCAGTATTTT.

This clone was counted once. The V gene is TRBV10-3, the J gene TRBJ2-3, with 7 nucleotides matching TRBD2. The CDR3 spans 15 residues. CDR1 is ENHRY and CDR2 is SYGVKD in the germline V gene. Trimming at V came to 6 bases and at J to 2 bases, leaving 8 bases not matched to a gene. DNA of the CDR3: TGTGCCATCAGCGCCAAGCGGGAAACCACAGATACGCAGTATTTT. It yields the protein CAISAKRETTDTQYF.

CDR3 sequence: CASSQGTGLNYGYTF. DNA for the CDR3: TGTGCCAGCAGCCAAGGGACAGGGCTTAACTATGGCTACACCTTC. This chain uses TRBV4-2 with TRBJ1-2; 8 bases match TRBD1. V was pared by 1 base and J by 1 base, with 2 bases of the junction left unmatched. This CDR3 region has 15 residues. Per the germline V gene, CDR1 is LGHNA and CDR2 is YNFKEQ.

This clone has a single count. The DNA of the CDR3 is TGTGCCAGCAGCAAAGGGGACGCCATCCTGATAGCGGGACCCCGGCAGTTCTTC. As protein: CASSKGDAILIAGPRQFF. The chain combines TRBV21-1 with TRBJ2-1; the table gives TRBD2 as D, unverified against the DNA. TRBV21-1 is noted as a pseudogene. This CDR3 is 18 amino acids long.

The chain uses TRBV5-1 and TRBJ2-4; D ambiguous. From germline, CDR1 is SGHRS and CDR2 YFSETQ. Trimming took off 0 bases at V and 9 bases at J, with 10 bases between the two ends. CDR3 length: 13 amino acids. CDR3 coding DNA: TGCGCCAGCAGCTTGGTGGGTACGGGCATTCAGTACTTC. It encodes CASSLVGTGIQYF.

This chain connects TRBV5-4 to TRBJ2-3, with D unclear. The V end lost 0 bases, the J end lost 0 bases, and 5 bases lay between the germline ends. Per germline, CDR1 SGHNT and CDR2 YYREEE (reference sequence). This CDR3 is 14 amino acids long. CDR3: CASSLGASTDTQYF. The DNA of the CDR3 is TGTGCCAGCAGCTTGGGTGCCAGCACAGATACGCAGTATTTT.

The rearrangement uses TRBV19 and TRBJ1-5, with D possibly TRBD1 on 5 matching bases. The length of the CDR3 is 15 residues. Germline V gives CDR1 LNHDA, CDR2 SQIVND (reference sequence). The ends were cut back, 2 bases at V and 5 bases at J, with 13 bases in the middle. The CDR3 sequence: CASSIKTASDQPQHF. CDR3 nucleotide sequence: TGTGCCAGTAGTATAAAGACAGCTTCTGATCAGCCCCAGCATTTT. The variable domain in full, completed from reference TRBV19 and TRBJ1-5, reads DGGITQSPKYLFRKEGQNVTLSCEQNLNHDAMYWYRQDPGQGLRLIYYSQIVNDFQKGDIAEGYSVSREKKESFPLTVTSAQKNPTAFYLCASSIKTASDQPQHFGDGTRLSIL.

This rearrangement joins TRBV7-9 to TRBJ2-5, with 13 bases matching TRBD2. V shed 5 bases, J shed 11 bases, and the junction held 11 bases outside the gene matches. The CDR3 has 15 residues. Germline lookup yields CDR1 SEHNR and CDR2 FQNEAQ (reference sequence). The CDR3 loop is CASSQGLAGFREQYF. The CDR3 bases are TGTGCCAGCAGCCAGGGACTAGCGGGATTTCGTGAGCAGTACTTC.

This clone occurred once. CDR3 sequence reads: CASGLRGKGDTQYF. The CDR3 DNA sequence: TGTGCCAGCGGTTTGCGGGGTAAGGGGGATACGCAGTATTTT. This chain connects TRBV2 to TRBJ2-3, with D perhaps TRBD2 (6 bases). There are 14 residues in the CDR3. V lost 8 bases and J 6 bases, leaving 18 bases between the germline ends. Germline CDR1 reads SNHLY; CDR2 reads FYNNEI.

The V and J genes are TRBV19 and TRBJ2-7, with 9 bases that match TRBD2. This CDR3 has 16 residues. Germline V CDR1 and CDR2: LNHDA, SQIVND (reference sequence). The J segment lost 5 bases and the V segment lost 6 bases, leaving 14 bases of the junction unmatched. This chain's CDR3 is CASSPRGSGRTDEQYF. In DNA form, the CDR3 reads TGTGCCAGTAGCCCCCGGGGAAGCGGGAGGACGGACGAGCAGTACTTC.

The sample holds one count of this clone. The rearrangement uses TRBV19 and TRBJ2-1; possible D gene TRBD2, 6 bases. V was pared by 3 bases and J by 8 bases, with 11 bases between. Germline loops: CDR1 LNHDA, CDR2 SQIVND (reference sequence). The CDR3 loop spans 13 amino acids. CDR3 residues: CASSIPGGDEQFF. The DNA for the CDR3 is TGTGCCAGTAGTATCCCCGGAGGGGATGAGCAGTTCTTC.

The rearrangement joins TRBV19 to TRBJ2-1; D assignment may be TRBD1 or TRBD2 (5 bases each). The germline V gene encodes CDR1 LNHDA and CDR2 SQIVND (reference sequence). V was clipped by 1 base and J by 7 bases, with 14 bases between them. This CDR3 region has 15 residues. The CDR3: CASSIGPGWGNEQFF. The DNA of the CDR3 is TGTGCCAGTAGTATAGGGCCAGGGTGGGGGAATGAGCAGTTCTTC.

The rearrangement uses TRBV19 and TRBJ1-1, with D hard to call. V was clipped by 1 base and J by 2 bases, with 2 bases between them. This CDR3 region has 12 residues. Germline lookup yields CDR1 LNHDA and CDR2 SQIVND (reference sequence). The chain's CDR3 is CASSIGNTEAFF. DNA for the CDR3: TGTGCCAGTAGTATAGGTAACACTGAAGCTTTCTTT.

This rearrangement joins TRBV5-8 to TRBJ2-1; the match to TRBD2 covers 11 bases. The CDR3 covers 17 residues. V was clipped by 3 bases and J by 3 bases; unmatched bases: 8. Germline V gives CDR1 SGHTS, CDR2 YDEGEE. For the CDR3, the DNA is TGTGCCAGCAGCTCCGGGACTAGCGGAATAAGCTACAATGAGCAGTTCTTC. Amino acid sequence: CASSSGTSGISYNEQFF.

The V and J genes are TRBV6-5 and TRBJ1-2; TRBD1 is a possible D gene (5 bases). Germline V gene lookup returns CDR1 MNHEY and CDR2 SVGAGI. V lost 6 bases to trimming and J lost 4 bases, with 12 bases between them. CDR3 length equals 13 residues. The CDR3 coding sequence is TGTGCCAGCAGCTCAGGGTTCAGCTATGGCTACACCTTC. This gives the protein CASSSGFSYGYTF.

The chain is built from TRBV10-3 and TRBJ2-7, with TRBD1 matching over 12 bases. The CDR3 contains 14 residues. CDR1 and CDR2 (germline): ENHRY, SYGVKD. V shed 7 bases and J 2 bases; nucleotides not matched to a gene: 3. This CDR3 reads CAIKGQGATYEQYF. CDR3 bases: TGTGCCATCAAGGGACAGGGGGCTACCTACGAGCAGTACTTC.

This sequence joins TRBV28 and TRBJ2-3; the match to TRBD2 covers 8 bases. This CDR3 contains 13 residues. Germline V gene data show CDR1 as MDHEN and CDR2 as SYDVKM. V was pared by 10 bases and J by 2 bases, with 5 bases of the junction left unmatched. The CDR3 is CATEAGATDTQYF. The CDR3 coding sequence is TGTGCCACCGAAGCGGGGGCCACAGATACGCAGTATTTT.

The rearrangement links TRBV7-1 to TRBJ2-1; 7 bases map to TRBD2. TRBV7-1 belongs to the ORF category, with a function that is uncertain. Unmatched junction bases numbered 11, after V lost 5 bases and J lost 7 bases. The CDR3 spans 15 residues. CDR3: CASSRLPGLLNEQFF. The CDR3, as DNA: TGTGCCAGCAGCCGATTACCGGGACTATTAAATGAGCAGTTCTTC.